This T cell receptor (beta chain) emerged from a study of OX40 agonist ivuxolimab in advanced cancers. Only in-frame clones appear in the TCRdb table, and some are missing; sequencing was by immunoSEQ multiplex PCR. Of around 60,000 clones in the sample, 70% to 85% were seen once. Looked up from germline, CDR1 is SGHRS and CDR2 is YFSETQ. Trimming removed 0 bases at V and 3 bases at J, with 6 bases between. The CDR3 is 13 residues long. The sequencing used CD4+ or CD8+ T cells sorted from blood, collected in a trial of the OX40 agonist ivuxolimab. The receptor was isolated from an adult with an advanced solid tumor such as melanoma, head and neck, liver or kidney cancer. The chain links TRBV5-1 to TRBJ1-2; unclear D gene. CDR3 bases: TGCGCCAGCAGCTTGGACGGAGACTATGGCTACACCTTC. It translates to CASSLDGDYGYTF.